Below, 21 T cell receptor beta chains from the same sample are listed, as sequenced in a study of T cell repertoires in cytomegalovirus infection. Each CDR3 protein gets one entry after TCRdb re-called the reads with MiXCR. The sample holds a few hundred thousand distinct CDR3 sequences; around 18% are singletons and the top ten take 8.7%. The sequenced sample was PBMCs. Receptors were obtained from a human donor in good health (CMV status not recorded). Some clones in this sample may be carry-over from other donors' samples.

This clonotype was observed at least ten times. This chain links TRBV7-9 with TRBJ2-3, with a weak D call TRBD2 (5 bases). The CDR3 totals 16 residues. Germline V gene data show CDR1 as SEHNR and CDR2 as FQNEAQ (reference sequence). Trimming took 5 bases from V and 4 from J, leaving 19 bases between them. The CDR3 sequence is CASSPVMGVAPDTQYF. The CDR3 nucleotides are TGTGCCAGCAGCCCGGTGATGGGAGTGGCACCAGATACGCAGTATTTT. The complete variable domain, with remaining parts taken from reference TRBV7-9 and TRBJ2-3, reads DTGVSQNPRHKITKRGQNVTFRCDPISEHNRLYWYRQTLGQGPEFLTYFQNEAQLEKSRLLSDRFSAERPKGSFSTLEIQRTEQGDSAMYLCASSPVMGVAPDTQYFGPGTRLTVL.

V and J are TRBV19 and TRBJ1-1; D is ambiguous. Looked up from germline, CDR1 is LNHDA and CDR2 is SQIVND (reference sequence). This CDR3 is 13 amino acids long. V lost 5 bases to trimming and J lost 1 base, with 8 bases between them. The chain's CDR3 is CASSQQRNTEAFF. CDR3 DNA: TGTGCCAGTAGTCAACAGAGGAACACTGAAGCTTTCTTT.

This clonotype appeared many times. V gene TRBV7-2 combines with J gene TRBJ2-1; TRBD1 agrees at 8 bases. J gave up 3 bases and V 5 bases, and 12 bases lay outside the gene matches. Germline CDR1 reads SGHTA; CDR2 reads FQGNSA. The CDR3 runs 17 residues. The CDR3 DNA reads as TGTGCCAGCAGCCCGCGGACAGGGAGCATTTACTACAATGAGCAGTTCTTC. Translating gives CASSPRTGSIYYNEQFF.

DNA of the CDR3: TGTGCCAGCAGCTTTTCTGGGGACTTTCCCGGGAATGAGCAGTTCTTC. The encoded protein is CASSFSGDFPGNEQFF. The chain recombines TRBV11-2 with TRBJ2-1, with D tentatively TRBD2 (6 bases). This CDR3 contains 16 residues. CDR1 and CDR2 (germline): SGHAT, FQNNGV. The ends were cut back, 3 bases at V and 7 bases at J, with 19 bases in the middle.

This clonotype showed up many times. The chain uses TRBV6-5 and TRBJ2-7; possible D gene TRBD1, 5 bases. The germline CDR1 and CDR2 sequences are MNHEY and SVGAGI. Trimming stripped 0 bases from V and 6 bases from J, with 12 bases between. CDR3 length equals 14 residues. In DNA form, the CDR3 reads TGTGCCAGCAGTTACTCGATTAGGGGCAGCGAGCAGTACTTC. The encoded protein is CASSYSIRGSEQYF.

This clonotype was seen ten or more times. CDR3 residues: CASSPGDIRYTEAFF. The CDR3 DNA reads TGTGCCAGCAGCCCCGGGGACATTAGGTACACTGAAGCTTTCTTT. The chain joins TRBV7-2 to TRBJ1-1, with a tentative D call TRBD1 (6 bases). In germline, CDR1 is SGHTA, CDR2 FQGNSA. The CDR3 runs 15 residues. V lost 5 bases and J lost 3, with 16 bases in between. Full variable domain (missing parts from reference TRBV7-2 and TRBJ1-1): GAGVSQSPSNKVTEKGKDVELRCDPISGHTALYWYRQSLGQGLEFLIYFQGNSAPDKSGLPSDRFSAERTGGSVSTLTIQRTQQEDSAVYLCASSPGDIRYTEAFFGQGTRLTVV.

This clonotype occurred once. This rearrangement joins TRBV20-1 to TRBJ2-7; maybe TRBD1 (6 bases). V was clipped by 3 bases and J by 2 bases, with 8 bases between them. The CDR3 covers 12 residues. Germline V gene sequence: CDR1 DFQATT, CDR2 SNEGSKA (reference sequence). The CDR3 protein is CSASDRTYEQYF. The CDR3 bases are TGCAGTGCTAGCGACAGGACCTACGAGCAGTACTTC.

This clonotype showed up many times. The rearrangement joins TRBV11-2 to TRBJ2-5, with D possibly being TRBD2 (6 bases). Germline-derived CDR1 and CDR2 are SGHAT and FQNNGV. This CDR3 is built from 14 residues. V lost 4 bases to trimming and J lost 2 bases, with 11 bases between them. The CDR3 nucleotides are TGTGCCAGCAGCTCAATGGGGGGACAAGAGACCCAGTACTTC. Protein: CASSSMGGQETQYF. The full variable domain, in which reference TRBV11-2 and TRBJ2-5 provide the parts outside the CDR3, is EAGVAQSPRYKIIEKRQSVAFWCNPISGHATLYWYQQILGQGPKLLIQFQNNGVVDDSQLPKDRFSAERLKGVDSTLKIQPAKLEDSAVYLCASSSMGGQETQYFGPGTRLLVL.

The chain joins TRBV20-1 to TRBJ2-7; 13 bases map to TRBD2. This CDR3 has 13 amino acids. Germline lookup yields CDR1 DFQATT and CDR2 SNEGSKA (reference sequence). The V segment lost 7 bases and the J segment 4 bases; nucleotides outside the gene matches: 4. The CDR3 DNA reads TGCAGTGTCTGGACTAGCGGGGGTTACGAGCAGTACTTC. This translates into CSVWTSGGYEQYF.

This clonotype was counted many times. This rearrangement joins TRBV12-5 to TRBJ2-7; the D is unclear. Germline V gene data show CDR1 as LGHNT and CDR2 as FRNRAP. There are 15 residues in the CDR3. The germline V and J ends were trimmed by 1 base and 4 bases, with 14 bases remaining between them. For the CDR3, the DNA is TGTGCTAGTGGTTTGGCCATAGGGCGAAGGTACGAGCAGTACTTC. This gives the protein CASGLAIGRRYEQYF.

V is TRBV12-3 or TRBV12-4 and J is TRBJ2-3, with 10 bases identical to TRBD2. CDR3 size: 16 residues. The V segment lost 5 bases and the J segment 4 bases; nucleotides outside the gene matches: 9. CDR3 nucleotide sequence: TGTGCCAGCAGTGAAACAGCGGGGGGGGTCCCAGATACGCAGTATTTT. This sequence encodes CASSETAGGVPDTQYF.

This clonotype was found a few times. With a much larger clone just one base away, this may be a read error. The CDR3 DNA is TGTGCCAGCAGCCAGGACAGGGGGGATGAAAAACTGTTTTTT. Translation gives CASSQDRGDEKLFF. The genes are TRBV7-9 and TRBJ1-4; 10 bases are a match to TRBD1. This CDR3 contains 14 residues. V was clipped by 5 bases and J by 6 bases; unmatched bases: 3. The V gene's germline CDR1 is SEHNR and CDR2 FQNEAQ (reference sequence).

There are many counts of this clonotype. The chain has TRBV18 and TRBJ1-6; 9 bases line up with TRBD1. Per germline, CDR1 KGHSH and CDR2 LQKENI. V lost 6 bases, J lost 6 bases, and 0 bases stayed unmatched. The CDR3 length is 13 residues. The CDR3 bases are TGTGCCAGCTCGGACAGGGGTAATTCACCCCTCCACTTT. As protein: CASSDRGNSPLHF.

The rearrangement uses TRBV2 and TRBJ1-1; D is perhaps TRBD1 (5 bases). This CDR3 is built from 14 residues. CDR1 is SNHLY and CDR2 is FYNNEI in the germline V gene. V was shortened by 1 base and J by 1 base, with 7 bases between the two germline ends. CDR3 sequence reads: CASSEEGRNTEAFF. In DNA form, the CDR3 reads TGTGCCAGCAGTGAAGAGGGACGGAACACTGAAGCTTTCTTT.

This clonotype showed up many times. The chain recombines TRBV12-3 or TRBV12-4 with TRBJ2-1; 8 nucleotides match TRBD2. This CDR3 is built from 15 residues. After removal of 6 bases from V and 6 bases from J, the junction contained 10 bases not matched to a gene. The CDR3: CASSLWSGGVNEQFF. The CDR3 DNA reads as TGTGCCAGCAGCCTTTGGTCGGGAGGGGTCAATGAGCAGTTCTTC.

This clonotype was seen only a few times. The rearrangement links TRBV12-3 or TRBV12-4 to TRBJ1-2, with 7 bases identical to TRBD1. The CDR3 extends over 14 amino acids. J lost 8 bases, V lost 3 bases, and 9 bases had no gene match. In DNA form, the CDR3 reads TGTGCCAGCAGTTTCGGACAGGCTCTGCGGGGCTACACCTTC. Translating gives CASSFGQALRGYTF.

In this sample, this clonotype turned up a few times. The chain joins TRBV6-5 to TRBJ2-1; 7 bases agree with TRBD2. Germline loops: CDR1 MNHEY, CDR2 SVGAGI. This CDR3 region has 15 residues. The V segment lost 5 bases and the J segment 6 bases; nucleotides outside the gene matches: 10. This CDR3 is CASSPGLGEGNEQFF. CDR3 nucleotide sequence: TGTGCCAGCAGTCCCGGACTAGGGGAGGGCAATGAGCAGTTCTTC.

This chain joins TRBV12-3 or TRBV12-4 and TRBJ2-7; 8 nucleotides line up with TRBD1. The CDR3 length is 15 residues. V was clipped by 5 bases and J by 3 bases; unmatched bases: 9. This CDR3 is CASSPLRGQDYEQYF. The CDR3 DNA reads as TGTGCCAGCAGTCCACTGAGGGGACAGGACTACGAGCAGTACTTC.

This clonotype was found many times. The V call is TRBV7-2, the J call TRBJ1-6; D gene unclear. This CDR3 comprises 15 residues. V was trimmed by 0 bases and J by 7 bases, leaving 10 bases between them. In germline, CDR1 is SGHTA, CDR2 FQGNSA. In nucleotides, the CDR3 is TGTGCCAGCAGCTTAGCGAGGCGGATGAATTCACCCCTCCACTTT. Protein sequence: CASSLARRMNSPLHF.

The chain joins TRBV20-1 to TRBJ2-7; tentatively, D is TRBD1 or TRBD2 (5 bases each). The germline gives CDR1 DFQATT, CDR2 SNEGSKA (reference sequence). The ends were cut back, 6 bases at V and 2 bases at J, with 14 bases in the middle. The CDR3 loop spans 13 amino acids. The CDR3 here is CSATGTETYEQYF. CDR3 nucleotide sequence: TGCAGTGCAACCGGGACCGAAACCTACGAGCAGTACTTC.

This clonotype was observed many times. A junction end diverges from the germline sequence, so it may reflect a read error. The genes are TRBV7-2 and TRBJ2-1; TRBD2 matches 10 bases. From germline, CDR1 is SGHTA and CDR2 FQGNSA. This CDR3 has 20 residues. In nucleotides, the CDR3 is TGTGCCAGCAGTTTAGCCGGGACTAGCGTCTATTGGTCATCCTACAATGAGCAGTTCTTC. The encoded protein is CASSLAGTSVYWSSYNEQFF.